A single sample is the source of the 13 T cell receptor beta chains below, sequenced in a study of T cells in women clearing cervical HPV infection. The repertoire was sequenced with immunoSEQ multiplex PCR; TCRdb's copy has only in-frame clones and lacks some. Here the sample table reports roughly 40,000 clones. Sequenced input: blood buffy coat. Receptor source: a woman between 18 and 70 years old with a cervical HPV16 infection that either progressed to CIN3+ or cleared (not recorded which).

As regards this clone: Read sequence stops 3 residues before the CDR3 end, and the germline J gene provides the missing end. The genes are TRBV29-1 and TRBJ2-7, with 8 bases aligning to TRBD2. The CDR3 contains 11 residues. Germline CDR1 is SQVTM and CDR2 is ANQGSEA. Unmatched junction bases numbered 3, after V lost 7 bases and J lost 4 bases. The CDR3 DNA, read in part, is TGCAGCGCCGGCGGGGGGTACGAG. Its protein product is CSAGGGYE. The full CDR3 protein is CSAGGGYEQYF.

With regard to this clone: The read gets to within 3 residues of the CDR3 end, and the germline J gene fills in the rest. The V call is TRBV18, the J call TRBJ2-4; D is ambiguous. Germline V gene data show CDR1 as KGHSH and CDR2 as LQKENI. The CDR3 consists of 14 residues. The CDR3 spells CASSPSGEVYGQYF. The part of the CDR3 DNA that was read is TGTGCCAGCTCACCGTCAGGCGAGGTCTATGGT.

CDR3 bases read: TGCGCCAGCAGCAAACGGACAGGGTTCGATGGC. It specifies CASSKRTGFDG. The whole CDR3 protein reads CASSKRTGFDGYTF. The chain employs TRBV5-1 and TRBJ1-2; the match to TRBD1 covers 8 bases. The CDR3 goes on 3 residues after the read ends, and that part is filled in from the germline J gene. CDR1 is SGHRS and CDR2 is YFSETQ in the germline V gene. With V trimmed by 4 bases and J by 6 bases, 8 bases remained unmatched. The CDR3 runs 14 residues. Full variable domain (missing parts from reference TRBV5-1 and TRBJ1-2): KAGVTQTPRYLIKTRGQQVTLSCSPISGHRSVSWYQQTPGQGLQFLFEYFSETQRNKGNFPGRFSGRQFSNSRSEMNVSTLELGDSALYLCASSKRTGFDGYTFGSGTRLTVV.

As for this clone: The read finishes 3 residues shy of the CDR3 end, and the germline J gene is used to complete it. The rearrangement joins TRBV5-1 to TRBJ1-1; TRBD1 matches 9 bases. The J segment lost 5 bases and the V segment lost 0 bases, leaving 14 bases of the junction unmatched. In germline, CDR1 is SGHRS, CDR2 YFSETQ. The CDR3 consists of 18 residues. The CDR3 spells CASSLVHRGLFRGTEAFF. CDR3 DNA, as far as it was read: TGCGCCAGCAGCTTGGTCCACAGGGGGCTTTTCCGGGGAACTGAA. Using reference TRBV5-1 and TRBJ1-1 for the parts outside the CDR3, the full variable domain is KAGVTQTPRYLIKTRGQQVTLSCSPISGHRSVSWYQQTPGQGLQFLFEYFSETQRNKGNFPGRFSGRQFSNSRSEMNVSTLELGDSALYLCASSLVHRGLFRGTEAFFGQGTRLTVV.

The CDR3 is CASSQDFRYEQFF. The CDR3 DNA, read in part, is TGTGCCAGCAGCCAAGACTTCCGTTATGAG. The chain joins TRBV14 to TRBJ2-1; D is ambiguous. Read data end 3 residues before the CDR3 end; the end is taken from the germline J gene. The CDR3 has 13 amino acids. The ends were cut back, 0 bases at V and 8 bases at J, with 8 bases in the middle. The germline V gene encodes CDR1 SGHDN and CDR2 FVKESK.

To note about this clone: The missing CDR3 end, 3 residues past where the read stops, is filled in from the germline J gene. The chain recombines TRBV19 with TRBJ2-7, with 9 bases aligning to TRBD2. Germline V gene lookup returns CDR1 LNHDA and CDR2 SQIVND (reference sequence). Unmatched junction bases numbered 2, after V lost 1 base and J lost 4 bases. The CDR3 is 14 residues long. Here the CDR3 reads CASSIGLAVYEQYF. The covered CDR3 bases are TGTGCCAGTAGTATAGGACTAGCGGTTTACGAG.

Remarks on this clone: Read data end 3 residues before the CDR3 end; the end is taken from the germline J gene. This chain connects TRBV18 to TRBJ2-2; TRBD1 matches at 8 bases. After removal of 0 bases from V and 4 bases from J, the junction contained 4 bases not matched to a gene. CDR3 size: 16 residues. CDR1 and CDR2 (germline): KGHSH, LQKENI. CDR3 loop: CASSPPSQGATGELFF. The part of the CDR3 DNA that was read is TGTGCCAGCTCACCACCTTCCCAGGGGGCCACCGGGGAG.

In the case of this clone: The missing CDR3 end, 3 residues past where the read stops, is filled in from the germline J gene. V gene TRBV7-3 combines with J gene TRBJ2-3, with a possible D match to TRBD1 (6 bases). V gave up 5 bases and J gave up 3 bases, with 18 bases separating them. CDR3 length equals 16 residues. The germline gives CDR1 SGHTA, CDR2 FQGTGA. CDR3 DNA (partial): TGTGCCAGCAGCAACTTCACCGGACAGTCAACAGATACG. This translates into CASSNFTGQSTDT. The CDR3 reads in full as CASSNFTGQSTDTQYF.

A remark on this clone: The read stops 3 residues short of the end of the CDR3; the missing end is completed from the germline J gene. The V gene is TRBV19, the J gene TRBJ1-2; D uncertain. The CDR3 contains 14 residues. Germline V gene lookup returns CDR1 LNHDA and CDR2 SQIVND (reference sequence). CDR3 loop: CASKSSGSYNDYTF. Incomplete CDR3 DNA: TGTGCCAGTAAGTCTAGCGGAAGCTACAATGAC.

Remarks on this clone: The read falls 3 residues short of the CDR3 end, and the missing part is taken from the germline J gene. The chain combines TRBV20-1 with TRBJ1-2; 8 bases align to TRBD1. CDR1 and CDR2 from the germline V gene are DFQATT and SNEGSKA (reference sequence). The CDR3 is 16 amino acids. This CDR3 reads CSAPGQGGESFADYTF. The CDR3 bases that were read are TGCAGTGCCCCCGGACAGGGTGGAGAATCCTTCGCCGAC.

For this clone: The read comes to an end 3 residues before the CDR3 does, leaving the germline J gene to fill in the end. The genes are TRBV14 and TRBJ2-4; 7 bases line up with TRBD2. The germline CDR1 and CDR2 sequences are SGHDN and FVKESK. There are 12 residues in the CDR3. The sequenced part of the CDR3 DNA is TGTGCCAGCAGCCCGATTGGCGGGAGT. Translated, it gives CASSPIGGS. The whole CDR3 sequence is CASSPIGGSQYF.

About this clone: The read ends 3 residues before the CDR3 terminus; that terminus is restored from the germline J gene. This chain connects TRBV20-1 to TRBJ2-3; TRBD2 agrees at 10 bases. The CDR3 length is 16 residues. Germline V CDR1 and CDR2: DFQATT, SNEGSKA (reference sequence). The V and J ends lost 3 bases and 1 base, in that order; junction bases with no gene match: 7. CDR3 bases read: TGCAGTGCTAGTGGACTAGCGGATTCCCGCACAGATACG. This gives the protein CSASGLADSRTDT. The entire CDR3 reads CSASGLADSRTDTQYF.

CDR3 bases read: TGCAGTGCGCCACCCACAGGGGATGGC. Its protein is CSAPPTGDG. The entire CDR3 is CSAPPTGDGYTF. The J gene is TRBJ1-2, the V gene TRBV20-1; 7 bases fit TRBD1. Sequencing ends 3 residues short of the CDR3 end; the germline J gene provides the rest. V shed 6 bases and J 6 bases; nucleotides not matched to a gene: 7. This CDR3 is 12 amino acids long. Germline values: CDR1 DFQATT, CDR2 SNEGSKA (reference sequence).